This TCR beta chain emerged from a study of T cells in women clearing cervical HPV infection. On the study more broadly: Cases' blood sampling followed lesion detection by median about 150 days (90 to 200).

The repertoire was sequenced with immunoSEQ multiplex PCR; TCRdb's copy has only in-frame clones and lacks some. This listing includes about 32,000 clones. With respect to this clone: The antigen is undetermined. The read ends 3 residues early relative to the CDR3; the germline J gene fills the gap.

Germline-derived CDR1 and CDR2 are KGHSH and LQKENI. This CDR3 has 14 residues. Losses at the gene ends were 4 bases for V and 4 bases for J; bases not matched to a gene: 4. General study results and limits: Repertoire richness, not evenness, was significantly elevated in CIN3+ cases versus controls.

This TCR derives from a woman between 18 and 70 years old with a cervical HPV16 infection that either progressed to CIN3+ or cleared (not recorded which). V gene TRBV18 combines with J gene TRBJ2-3; 8 nucleotides line up with TRBD1. The sequencing input was blood buffy coat. The CDR3 bases that were read are TGTGCCAGCTCACGGGACAGGAACCCAGATACG. Protein sequence: CASSRDRNPDT. The whole CDR3 protein is CASSRDRNPDTQYF.